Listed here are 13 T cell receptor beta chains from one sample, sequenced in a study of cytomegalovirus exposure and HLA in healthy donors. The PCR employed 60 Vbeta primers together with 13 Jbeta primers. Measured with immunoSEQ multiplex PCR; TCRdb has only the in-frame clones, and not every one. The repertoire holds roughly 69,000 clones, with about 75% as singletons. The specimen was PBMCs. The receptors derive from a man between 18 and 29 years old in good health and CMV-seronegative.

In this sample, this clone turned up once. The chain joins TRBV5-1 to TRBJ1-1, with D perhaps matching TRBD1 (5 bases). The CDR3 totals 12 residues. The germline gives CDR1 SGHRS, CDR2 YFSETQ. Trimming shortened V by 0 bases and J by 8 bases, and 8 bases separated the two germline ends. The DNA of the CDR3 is TGCGCCAGCAGCTTGGACGGGGGAGAAGCTTTCTTT. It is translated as CASSLDGGEAFF. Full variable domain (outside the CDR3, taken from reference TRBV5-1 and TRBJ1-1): KAGVTQTPRYLIKTRGQQVTLSCSPISGHRSVSWYQQTPGQGLQFLFEYFSETQRNKGNFPGRFSGRQFSNSRSEMNVSTLELGDSALYLCASSLDGGEAFFGQGTRLTVV.

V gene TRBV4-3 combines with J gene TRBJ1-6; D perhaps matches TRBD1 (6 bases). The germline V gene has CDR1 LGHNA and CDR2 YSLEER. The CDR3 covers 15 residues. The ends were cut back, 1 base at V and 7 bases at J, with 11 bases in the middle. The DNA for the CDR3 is TGCGCCAGCAGCCAAGGCCGTAGGGGGAATTCACCCCTCCACTTT. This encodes CASSQGRRGNSPLHF.

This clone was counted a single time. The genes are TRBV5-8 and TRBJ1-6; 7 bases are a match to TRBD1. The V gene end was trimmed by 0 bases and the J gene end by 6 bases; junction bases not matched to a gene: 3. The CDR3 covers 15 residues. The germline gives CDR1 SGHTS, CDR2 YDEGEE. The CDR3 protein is CASSLEDRSNSPLHF. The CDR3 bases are TGTGCCAGCAGCTTGGAGGACAGGAGTAATTCACCCCTCCACTTT.

Here the CDR3 DNA reads TGCGCCAGCAGCCGAGGAGGCACAGGGTTGGACACTGAAGCTTTCTTT. This sequence encodes CASSRGGTGLDTEAFF. The chain carries TRBV5-1 and TRBJ1-1; D perhaps matches TRBD1 (6 bases). The CDR3 sequence is 16 residues long. Germline-derived CDR1 and CDR2 are SGHRS and YFSETQ. V lost 4 bases and J lost 3, with 19 bases in between.

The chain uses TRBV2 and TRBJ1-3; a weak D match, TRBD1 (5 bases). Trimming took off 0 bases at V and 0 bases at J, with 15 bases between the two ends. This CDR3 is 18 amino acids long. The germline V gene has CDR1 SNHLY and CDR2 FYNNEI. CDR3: CASSEAGVGGPSGNTIYF. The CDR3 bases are TGTGCCAGCAGTGAAGCGGGGGTCGGGGGACCCTCTGGAAACACCATATATTTT.

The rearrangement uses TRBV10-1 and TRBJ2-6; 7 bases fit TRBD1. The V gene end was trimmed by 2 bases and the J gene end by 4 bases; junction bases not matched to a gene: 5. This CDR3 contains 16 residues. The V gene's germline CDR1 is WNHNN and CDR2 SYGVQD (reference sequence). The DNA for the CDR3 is TGCGCCAGCAGTGAGAGGACAGGAGCCGGGGCCAACGTCCTGACTTTC. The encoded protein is CASSERTGAGANVLTF.

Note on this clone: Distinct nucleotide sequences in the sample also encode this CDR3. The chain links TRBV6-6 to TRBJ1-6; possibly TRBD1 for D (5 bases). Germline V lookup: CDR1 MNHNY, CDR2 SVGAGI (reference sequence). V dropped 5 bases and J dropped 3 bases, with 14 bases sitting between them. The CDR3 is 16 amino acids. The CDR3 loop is CASSHGGAIYNSPLHF. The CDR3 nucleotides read TGTGCCAGCAGTCACGGAGGGGCTATCTATAATTCACCCCTCCACTTT.

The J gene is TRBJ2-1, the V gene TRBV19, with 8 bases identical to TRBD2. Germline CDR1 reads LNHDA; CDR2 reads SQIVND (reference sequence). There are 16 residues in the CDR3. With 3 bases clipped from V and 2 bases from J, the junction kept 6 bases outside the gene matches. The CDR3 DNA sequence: TGTGCCAGTAGTATCCGAGGGCGGGGGGCCTACAATGAGCAGTTCTTC. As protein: CASSIRGRGAYNEQFF.

This chain's CDR3 is CSVDAGRGEAFF. DNA for the CDR3: TGCAGCGTTGACGCGGGGCGGGGTGAAGCTTTCTTT. The V gene is TRBV29-1, the J gene TRBJ1-1; D possibly corresponds to TRBD1 (5 bases). Trimming took off 3 bases at V and 7 bases at J, with 12 bases between the two ends. From germline, CDR1 is SQVTM and CDR2 ANQGSEA. The CDR3 runs to 12 residues.

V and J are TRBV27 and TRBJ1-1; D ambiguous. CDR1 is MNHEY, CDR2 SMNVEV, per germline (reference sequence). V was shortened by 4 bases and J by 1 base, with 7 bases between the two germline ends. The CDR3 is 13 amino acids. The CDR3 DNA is TGTGCCAGCAGTTATGCAGAGAACACTGAAGCTTTCTTT. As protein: CASSYAENTEAFF.

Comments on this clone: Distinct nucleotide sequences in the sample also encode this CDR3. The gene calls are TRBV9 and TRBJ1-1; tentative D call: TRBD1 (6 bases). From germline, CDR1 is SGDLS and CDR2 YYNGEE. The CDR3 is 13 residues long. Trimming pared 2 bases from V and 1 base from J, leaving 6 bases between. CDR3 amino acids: CASSVTGNTEAFF. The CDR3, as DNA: TGTGCCAGCAGCGTGACAGGGAACACTGAAGCTTTCTTT.

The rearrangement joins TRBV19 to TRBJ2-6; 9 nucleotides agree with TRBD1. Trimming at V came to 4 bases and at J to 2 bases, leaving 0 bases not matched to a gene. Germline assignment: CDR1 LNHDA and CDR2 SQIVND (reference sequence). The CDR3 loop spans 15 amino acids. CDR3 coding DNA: TGTGCCAGTAGTAACAGGGGGCCTGGGGCCAACGTCCTGACTTTC. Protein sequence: CASSNRGPGANVLTF.

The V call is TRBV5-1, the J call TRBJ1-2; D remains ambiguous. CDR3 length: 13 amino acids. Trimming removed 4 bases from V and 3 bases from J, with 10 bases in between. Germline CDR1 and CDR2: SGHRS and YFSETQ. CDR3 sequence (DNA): TGCGCCAGCAGCCCGGGCGGGGACTATGGCTACACCTTC. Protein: CASSPGGDYGYTF. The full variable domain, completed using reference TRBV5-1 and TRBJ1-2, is KAGVTQTPRYLIKTRGQQVTLSCSPISGHRSVSWYQQTPGQGLQFLFEYFSETQRNKGNFPGRFSGRQFSNSRSEMNVSTLELGDSALYLCASSPGGDYGYTFGSGTRLTVV.